This TCR beta chain stems from a study of sequential checkpoint blockade in melanoma. Study summary: Patients were randomized 1:1 to nivolumab-then-ipilimumab or ipilimumab-then-nivolumab first-line. Both treatment sequences were followed by maintenance nivolumab.

Germline V gene data show CDR1 as MGHRA and CDR2 as YSYEKL. Losses at the gene ends were 4 bases for V and 2 bases for J; bases not matched to a gene: 9. The CDR3 is 16 amino acids. Indicated treatment: randomized to nivolumab then ipilimumab (arm A) or the reverse (arm B). No patient had prior DNA-damaging chemotherapy. Sorted cells were live CD3+CD8+, lacking CD19 and CD56, from PBMCs. Clones were sequenced by immunoSEQ multiplex PCR, and TCRdb holds only the in-frame ones, with some missing. The top ten clones hold less than 25% of a sample with 15,000 to 20,000 clones, 72% of them seen once. Sequences were derived from CD8+ T cells sorted from blood (inferred from file names), sampled from a patient given nivolumab and ipilimumab in sequence. V and J are TRBV4-1 and TRBJ2-7; TRBD1 matches at 9 bases. This TCR came from a human donor with melanoma. The CDR3 loop is CASSLVRRDRAYEQYF. The CDR3, as DNA: TGCGCCAGCAGCCTCGTAAGGCGGGACAGGGCCTACGAGCAGTACTTC.